This T cell receptor beta chain was retrieved from a study of blood T cell repertoires in COVID-19. At the level of the study: Collection of acute and convalescent COVID-19 samples took place in the United States, Italy and Spain. The cDNA or gDNA used as material had been derived from T cells, B-cell-depleted T cells, or PBMCs.

This CDR3 is 12 amino acids long. Germline assignment: CDR1 SGDLS and CDR2 YYNGEE. V was clipped by 3 bases and J by 6 bases, with 8 bases between them. Authors' analysis steps: For nucleated cells, counts were estimated from reference gene primer amplification. Sequencing was performed with immunoSEQ multiplex PCR; in TCRdb, only in-frame clones are kept and a portion is missing. The DNA gave D and trimming, while V, J and clone size come from that table. The sample lists more than 200,000 clones, 70% to 90% seen once, with 2.6% in the top ten. The chain joins TRBV9 to TRBJ2-3; no definite D call. The TCR originated in a woman in her seventies with active or convalescent COVID-19. Sequencing was performed on peripheral blood. The CDR3 DNA is TGTGCCAGCAGCGCTCACCGGGATACGCAGTATTTT. Its translation: CASSAHRDTQYF.